The 18 T cell receptor beta chains presented below share a single source sample, sequenced in a study of T-cell memory formation after mild COVID-19. Via MiXCR, TCRdb re-called the 5' RACE reads, giving one row per CDR3 protein. The sample includes 450,000 to 700,000 distinct CDR3 sequences, under 20% seen only once; the top ten take about 12%. Sequenced: PBMCs or a T cell subset sorted from them (not recorded which). Receptors originate from an adult woman who had mild COVID-19 (a few samples of this study predate the infection). Cell type and time point are not known.

The chain recombines TRBV6-6 with TRBJ2-1; 11 bases align to TRBD2. This CDR3 spans 18 amino acids. V dropped 2 bases and J dropped 6; count of bases not matched to a gene: 12. CDR1 is MNHNY, CDR2 SVGAGI, per germline (reference sequence). CDR3: CASSYRQIAGGPGNEQFF. CDR3 sequence (DNA): TGTGCCAGCAGTTACCGCCAAATAGCGGGAGGGCCGGGCAATGAGCAGTTCTTC.

In this sample, this clonotype turned up a few times. The CDR3 region has the DNA TGCGCCAGCAGCCAAGGACTAGCGGAAGCCAGCACCGGGGAGCTGTTTTTT. Amino acid sequence: CASSQGLAEASTGELFF. This chain joins TRBV4-1 and TRBJ2-2, with 9 bases identical to TRBD2. Trimming took 1 base from V and 4 from J; bases not matched to a gene: 7. From germline, CDR1 is MGHRA and CDR2 YSYEKL. The CDR3 is made up of 17 amino acids.

This clonotype has more than one count but fewer than ten. The chain uses TRBV18 and TRBJ2-7, with 11 bases identical to TRBD1. The CDR3 runs 15 residues. Germline CDR1 reads KGHSH; CDR2 reads LQKENI. With 2 bases clipped from V and 4 bases from J, the junction kept 4 bases outside the gene matches. The CDR3 region is CASSPEDRGRYEQYF. CDR3 coding DNA: TGTGCCAGCTCACCAGAGGACAGGGGGCGATACGAGCAGTACTTC.

In this sample, this clonotype turned up a few times. The V gene is TRBV12-3 or TRBV12-4, the J gene TRBJ2-5, with D perhaps TRBD1 or TRBD2 (5 bases each). V lost 8 bases, J lost 3 bases, and 13 bases lay in between. CDR3 size: 13 residues. The DNA of the CDR3 is TGTGCCAGCGGAGCGTGGGACGAAGAGACCCAGTACTTC. Amino acid sequence: CASGAWDEETQYF.

The V call is TRBV19, the J call TRBJ2-1; D gene ambiguous. The CDR3 consists of 15 residues. The V end was cut by 3 bases, the J end by 3 bases, with 12 bases between. Germline loops: CDR1 LNHDA, CDR2 SQIVND (reference sequence). The CDR3 here is CASSMGAGYYNEQFF. The CDR3 DNA follows: TGTGCCAGTAGTATGGGTGCAGGATACTACAATGAGCAGTTCTTC.

In its sample, this clonotype was seen a few times. CDR3 protein: CASSAGTEVYEQYF. Written as DNA, the CDR3 is TGTGCCAGCAGTGCCGGGACAGAGGTATACGAGCAGTACTTC. This chain uses TRBV12-3 or TRBV12-4 with TRBJ2-7; the match to TRBD1 covers 7 bases. Germline trimming cut 5 bases from V and 4 bases from J; bases unmatched to any gene: 8. CDR3 length: 14 amino acids.

This clonotype was observed many times. The chain recombines TRBV9 with TRBJ2-3, with D possibly being TRBD1 (6 bases). The CDR3 covers 18 residues. In germline, CDR1 is SGDLS, CDR2 YYNGEE. Deletions cut 5 bases from V and 1 base from J, with 23 bases between. As DNA, the CDR3 is TGTGCCAGCAGTCGTACTCCCACACAGGGTGCGGGCACAGATACGCAGTATTTT. It codes for CASSRTPTQGAGTDTQYF.

In regard to this clonotype: The junction differs from germline at one of its ends, possibly a read error. The chain has TRBV7-9 and TRBJ2-1, with 8 positions matching TRBD2. The V gene's germline CDR1 is SEHNR and CDR2 FQNEAQ (reference sequence). The CDR3 length is 15 residues. Here the CDR3 reads CASSLRREEPNQQFF. Here the CDR3 DNA reads TGTGCCAGCAGCTTACGGCGGGAGGAGCCCAATCAGCAGTTCTTC.

The V and J genes are TRBV10-3 and TRBJ2-1; no reliable D call. V was shortened by 2 bases and J by 8 bases, with 7 bases between the two germline ends. Germline V CDR1 and CDR2: ENHRY, SYGVKD. The CDR3 loop spans 12 amino acids. The CDR3 DNA reads as TGTGCCATCAGTGAGGGTGGGGATGAGCAGTTCTTC. Its protein product is CAISEGGDEQFF.

The chain joins TRBV7-3 to TRBJ2-3, with D unresolved. Germline CDR1 SGHTA, CDR2 FQGTGA. The CDR3 has 16 residues. Trimming pared 2 bases from V and 2 bases from J, leaving 14 bases between. CDR3 region: CASSLDFSLNTDTQYF. The CDR3 DNA is TGTGCCAGCAGCTTAGATTTTAGCTTGAACACAGATACGCAGTATTTT.

This clonotype occurred a few times. The chain couples TRBV20-1 to TRBJ2-3, with 11 nucleotides matching TRBD2. After removal of 1 base from V and 2 bases from J, the junction contained 14 bases not matched to a gene. This CDR3 has 19 amino acids. The germline V gene encodes CDR1 DFQATT and CDR2 SNEGSKA (reference sequence). The chain's CDR3 is CSARVPLSGRAQLTDTQYF. The CDR3 DNA reads as TGCAGTGCTAGAGTACCCCTTAGCGGGAGGGCCCAACTCACAGATACGCAGTATTTT.

This clonotype was observed a handful of times. This chain links TRBV21-1 with TRBJ2-7. TRBV21-1 is classified as a pseudogene. The CDR3 runs 15 residues. The CDR3 DNA follows: TGTGCCAGCCGCTATGACGACTGCAGAACCTACGAGCAGTACTTC. This codes for CASRYDDCRTYEQYF.

V gene TRBV15 combines with J gene TRBJ2-2; D ambiguous. The CDR3 length is 14 residues. Deletions cut 0 bases from V and 7 bases from J, with 9 bases between. Germline V gene data show CDR1 as LNHNV and CDR2 as YYDKDF (reference sequence). This CDR3 is CATSREESGGELFF. In nucleotides, the CDR3 is TGTGCCACCAGCAGAGAAGAGTCAGGCGGGGAGCTGTTTTTT.

Here the CDR3 reads CATSAPGLRHNEQFF. CDR3 DNA: TGTGCCACCAGTGCCCCGGGACTTCGTCACAATGAGCAGTTCTTC. The rearrangement uses TRBV24-1 and TRBJ2-1; TRBD2 is a possible D gene (6 bases). CDR1 is KGHDR and CDR2 is SFDVKD in the germline V gene. V was cut by 5 bases and J by 5 bases, with 15 bases left in between. The CDR3 totals 15 residues.

In this sample, this clonotype turned up many times. The rearrangement joins TRBV18 to TRBJ1-5; D remains unclear. The CDR3 length is 16 residues. Germline V lookup: CDR1 KGHSH, CDR2 LQKENI. V was trimmed by 1 base and J by 0 bases, leaving 10 bases between them. The CDR3 loop reads CASSPLPQSSNQPQHF. CDR3 nucleotides: TGTGCCAGCTCACCACTACCACAGTCTAGCAATCAGCCCCAGCATTTT. Together with reference TRBV18 and TRBJ1-5, the CDR3 gives the full variable domain: NAGVMQNPRHLVRRRGQEARLRCSPMKGHSHVYWYRQLPEEGLKFMVYLQKENIIDESGMPKERFSAEFPKEGPSILRIQQVVRGDSAAYFCASSPLPQSSNQPQHFGDGTRLSIL.

This clonotype has just a few counts. This chain uses TRBV7-8 with TRBJ2-2, with 10 bases matching TRBD2. The CDR3 has 16 amino acids. The V segment lost 3 bases and the J segment 4 bases; nucleotides outside the gene matches: 5. Germline values: CDR1 SGHVS, CDR2 FQNEAQ. The CDR3 protein is CASSLPSGGATGELFF. CDR3 in DNA: TGTGCCAGCAGCTTGCCTAGCGGGGGCGCCACCGGGGAGCTGTTTTTT.

The chain links TRBV12-3 or TRBV12-4 to TRBJ1-3, with D maybe TRBD1 (5 bases). The CDR3 length is 16 residues. Trimming took off 3 bases at V and 2 bases at J, with 14 bases between the two ends. CDR3 nucleotides: TGTGCCAGCAGTTTTCGGACACTTGTGGCTGGAAACACCATATATTTT. It codes for CASSFRTLVAGNTIYF.

This clonotype showed up just a few times. The chain has TRBV5-1 and TRBJ2-2, with 9 bases aligning to TRBD1. The CDR3 length is 15 residues. Germline loops: CDR1 SGHRS, CDR2 YFSETQ. V lost 3 bases, J lost 5 bases, and 5 bases stayed unmatched. Written as DNA, the CDR3 is TGCGCCAGCAGCTCCGGGACAGGGAAGACCGGGGAGCTGTTTTTT. It yields the protein CASSSGTGKTGELFF.